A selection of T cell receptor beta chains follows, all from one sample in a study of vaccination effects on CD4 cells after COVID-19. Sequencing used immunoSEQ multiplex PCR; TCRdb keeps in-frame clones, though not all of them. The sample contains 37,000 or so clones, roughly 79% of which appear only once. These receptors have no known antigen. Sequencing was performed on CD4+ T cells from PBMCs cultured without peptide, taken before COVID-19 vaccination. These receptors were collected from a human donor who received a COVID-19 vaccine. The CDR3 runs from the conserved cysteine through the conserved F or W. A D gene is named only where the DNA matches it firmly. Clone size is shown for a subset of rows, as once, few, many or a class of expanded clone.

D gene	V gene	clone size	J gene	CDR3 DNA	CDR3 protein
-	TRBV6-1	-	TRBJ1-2	TGTGCCAGCAGTGATCACGGCCCTTATGGCTACACCTTC	CASSDHGPYGYTF
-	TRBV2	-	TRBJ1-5	TGTGCCAGCAGGTCCCCGGTGGATCAGCCCCAGCATTTT	CASRSPVDQPQHF
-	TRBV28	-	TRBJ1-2	TGTGCCAGCAGTTTATCGACAGCCTATGGCTACACCTTC	CASSLSTAYGYTF
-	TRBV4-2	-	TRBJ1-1	TGTGCCAGCAGCCAAGATGCGTTCATGAACACTGAAGCTTTCTTT	CASSQDAFMNTEAFF
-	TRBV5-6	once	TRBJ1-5	TGTGCCAGCAGCTTGGCTCCAGGGATAGAGCAGCCCCAGCATTTT	CASSLAPGIEQPQHF
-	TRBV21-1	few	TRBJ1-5	TGTGCCGGCCATTACGATCCCGTGGATGGCAATCAGCCCCAGCATTTT	CAGHYDPVDGNQPQHF
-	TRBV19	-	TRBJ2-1	TGTGCCAGTAGTATAGAGGAGAGCTCCTACAATGAGCAGTTCTTC	CASSIEESSYNEQFF
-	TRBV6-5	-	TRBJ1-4	TGTGCCAGCAATGCCGGGGTACGAGAAAAACTGTTTTTT	CASNAGVREKLFF
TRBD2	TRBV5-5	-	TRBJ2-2	TGTGCCAGCAGCCGCCCAAGCACGGGAGGGCCGGGCGGGGAGCTGTTTTTT	CASSRPSTGGPGGELFF
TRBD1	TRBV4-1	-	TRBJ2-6	TGCGCCAGCAGACACACTTTAGGGACAGGGGGCTCTGGGGCCAACGTCCTGACTTTC	CASRHTLGTGGSGANVLTF
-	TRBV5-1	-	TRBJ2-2	TGCGCCAGCAGCCCTCGGACGGACGACACCGGGGAGCTGTTTTTT	CASSPRTDDTGELFF
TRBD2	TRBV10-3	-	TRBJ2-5	TGTGCCATCAGTGAGTCAGGCGGGAGGGAGGAGACCCAGTACTTC	CAISESGGREETQYF
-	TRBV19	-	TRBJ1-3	TGTGCCAGTAGTATCACAGGGATCACTGGAAACACCATATATTTT	CASSITGITGNTIYF
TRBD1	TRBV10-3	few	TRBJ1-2	TGTGCCATCACCACTACCGGGACAGGGAGGCCTCGGTTC	CAITTTGTGRPRF
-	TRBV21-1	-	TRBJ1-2	TGTGCCAGCAGCAAAGGGATAACCGGGGACTCTAACTATGGCTACACCTTC	CASSKGITGDSNYGYTF
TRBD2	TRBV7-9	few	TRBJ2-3	TGTGCCAGCAGCTTAGATGGACTAGCCGCAGATACGCAGTATTTT	CASSLDGLAADTQYF
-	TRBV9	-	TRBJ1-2	TGTGCCAGCAGCTTCCGGGCCACAGGGAATGGCTACACCTTC	CASSFRATGNGYTF
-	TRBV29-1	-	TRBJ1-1	TGCAGCGCGGGTGTGTCCCTTAACACTGAAGCTTTCTTT	CSAGVSLNTEAFF
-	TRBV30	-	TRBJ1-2	TGTGCCTGGAGTCCCCGGACAGCTTCACATGGCTACACCTTC	CAWSPRTASHGYTF
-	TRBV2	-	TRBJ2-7	TGTGCCAGCAGTGCAGCAGACGAGCAGTACTTC	CASSAADEQYF
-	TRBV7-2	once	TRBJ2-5	TGTGCCAGCAGCTTAGGCCCCACGGCCCTAGAGACCCAGTACTTC	CASSLGPTALETQYF
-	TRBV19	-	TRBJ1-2	TGTGCCAGTAGTAAGGAGCGGGGGCGCTTTTATGGCTACACCTTC	CASSKERGRFYGYTF
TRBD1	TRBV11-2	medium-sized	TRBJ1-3	TGTGCCAGCAGCTCACAGGGGACTGGAAACACCATATATTTT	CASSSQGTGNTIYF
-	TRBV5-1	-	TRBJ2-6	TGCGCCAGCAGCTTGGGTTTACGGATTGTCTCTGGGGCCAACGTCCTGACTTTC	CASSLGLRIVSGANVLTF
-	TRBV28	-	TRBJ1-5	TGTGCCAGCAGTGACCCGCGGCGCAGTTATCAGCCCCAGCATTTT	CASSDPRRSYQPQHF
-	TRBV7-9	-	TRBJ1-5	TGTGCCAGCAGCTCCCAGGCGGTCGGTTTACAATTTCAGCCCCAGCATTTT	CASSSQAVGLQFQPQHF
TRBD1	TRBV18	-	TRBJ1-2	TGTGCCAGCTCACGGACAGGGGAAGGCGGCTACACCTTC	CASSRTGEGGYTF
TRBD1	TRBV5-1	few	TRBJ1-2	TGCGCCAGCAGCTTGGCGACAGGGCCCTATGGCTACACCTTC	CASSLATGPYGYTF
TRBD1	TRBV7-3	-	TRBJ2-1	TGTGCCAGCAGCTTTGACAGGGGGGAGTACAATGAGCAGTTCTTC	CASSFDRGEYNEQFF
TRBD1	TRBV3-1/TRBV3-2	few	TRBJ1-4	TGTGCCAGCGGAACAGGGGGACCTAATGAAAAACTGTTTTTT	CASGTGGPNEKLFF
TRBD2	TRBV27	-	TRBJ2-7	TGTGCCAGCAGTTTATCCCGGACTAGCGGGAGGATCGGCTACGAGCAGTACTTC	CASSLSRTSGRIGYEQYF